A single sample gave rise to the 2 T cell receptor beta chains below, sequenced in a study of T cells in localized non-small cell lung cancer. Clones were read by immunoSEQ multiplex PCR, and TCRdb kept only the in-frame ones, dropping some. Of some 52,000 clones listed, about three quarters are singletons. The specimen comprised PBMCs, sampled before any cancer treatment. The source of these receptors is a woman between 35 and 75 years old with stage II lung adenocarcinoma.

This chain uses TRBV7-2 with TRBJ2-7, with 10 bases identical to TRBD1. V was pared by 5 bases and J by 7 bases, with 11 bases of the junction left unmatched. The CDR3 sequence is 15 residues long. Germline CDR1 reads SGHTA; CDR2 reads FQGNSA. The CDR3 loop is CASSQRQGAQGEQYF. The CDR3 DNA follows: TGTGCCAGCAGCCAGAGACAGGGGGCACAGGGGGAGCAGTACTTC.

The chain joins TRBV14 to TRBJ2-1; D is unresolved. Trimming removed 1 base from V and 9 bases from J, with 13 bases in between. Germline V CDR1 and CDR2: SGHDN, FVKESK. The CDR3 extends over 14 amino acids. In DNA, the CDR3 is TGTGCCAGCAGCCAAGGGGAATGGGGTGGTGAGCAGTTCTTC. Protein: CASSQGEWGGEQFF.